These 22 T cell receptor beta chains were sequenced from one sample in a study of somatic mutations in cytotoxic T cells in rheumatoid arthritis. The method was immunoSEQ multiplex PCR; TCRdb's version includes in-frame clones alone and lacks a portion of them. This repertoire shows approximately 13,000 clones, roughly 74% found once; its top ten account for approximately 10%. Sequenced sample: CD8+ T cells sorted from blood. The origin of the receptors is a woman aged 40-49 years in good health.

This chain uses TRBV7-9 with TRBJ2-1; 7 bases are a match to TRBD2. The CDR3 loop spans 15 amino acids. V dropped 1 base and J dropped 3; count of bases not matched to a gene: 3. Germline CDR1 SEHNR, CDR2 FQNEAQ (reference sequence). The CDR3 DNA reads as TGTGCCAGCAGCTTAGTCTCGGGGGGCTACAATGAGCAGTTCTTC. Its protein is CASSLVSGGYNEQFF. The whole variable domain, filled in from reference TRBV7-9 and TRBJ2-1, reads DTGVSQNPRHKITKRGQNVTFRCDPISEHNRLYWYRQTLGQGPEFLTYFQNEAQLEKSRLLSDRFSAERPKGSFSTLEIQRTEQGDSAMYLCASSLVSGGYNEQFFGPGTRLTVL.

This clone has only a few counts. The chain links TRBV27 to TRBJ1-1; D might be TRBD1 (5 bases). CDR3 length: 14 amino acids. Trimming cost V 3 bases and J 1 base, with 9 bases left between them. The germline gives CDR1 MNHEY, CDR2 SMNVEV (reference sequence). The CDR3 sequence is CASSFTGTNTEAFF. The CDR3 coding sequence is TGTGCCAGCAGTTTCACCGGGACGAACACTGAAGCTTTCTTT.

The chain uses TRBV30 and TRBJ2-7; weak D call: TRBD2 (6 bases). The V gene's germline CDR1 is GTSNPN and CDR2 SVGIG (reference sequence). The CDR3 has 14 residues. V was pared by 3 bases and J by 1 base, with 13 bases between. In DNA, the CDR3 is TGTGCCTGGAGCGTAGGGAGGATGTCCTACGAGCAGTACTTC. Translation gives CAWSVGRMSYEQYF.

The gene calls are TRBV28 and TRBJ1-5; D ambiguous. Trimming shortened V by 2 bases and J by 0 bases, and 8 bases separated the two germline ends. From germline, CDR1 is MDHEN and CDR2 SYDVKM. CDR3 length equals 15 residues. The CDR3 DNA reads as TGTGCCAGCAGTTTAGATGTTTATAGCAATCAGCCCCAGCATTTT. Translating gives CASSLDVYSNQPQHF.

The chain employs TRBV25-1 and TRBJ2-2, with 10 bases lining up with TRBD1. Germline V gives CDR1 MGHDK, CDR2 SYGVNS. The CDR3 extends over 16 amino acids. V trimming: 5 bases; J trimming: 3 bases; junction bases outside the gene matches: 6. The CDR3 DNA sequence: TGTGCCAGCAGTTCCCAGGACAGGGGGGACACCGGGGAGCTGTTTTTT. This codes for CASSSQDRGDTGELFF.

This clone has just a few counts. V usage is TRBV2 and J usage is TRBJ2-5; 11 nucleotides line up with TRBD2. V dropped 6 bases and J dropped 3; count of bases not matched to a gene: 3. Germline lookup yields CDR1 SNHLY and CDR2 FYNNEI. CDR3 size: 14 residues. Here the CDR3 reads CASSRSGGEETQYF. The CDR3 DNA reads TGTGCCAGCAGCCGTAGCGGGGGGGAAGAGACCCAGTACTTC.

V gene TRBV6-1 combines with J gene TRBJ1-5; possible D gene TRBD1, 5 bases. From germline, CDR1 is MNHNS and CDR2 SASEGT. V was pared by 3 bases and J by 0 bases, with 15 bases between. There are 17 residues in the CDR3. CDR3 loop: CASSDSRTSYSNQPQHF. In nucleotides, the CDR3 is TGTGCCAGCAGTGACAGCCGGACATCTTATAGCAATCAGCCCCAGCATTTT.

This clone was counted a few times. This rearrangement joins TRBV10-1 to TRBJ2-7, with 8 bases matching TRBD1. Germline V CDR1 and CDR2: WNHNN, SYGVQD (reference sequence). After removal of 4 bases from V and 0 bases from J, the junction contained 8 bases not matched to a gene. This CDR3 has 16 amino acids. CDR3 amino acids: CASSGLGTGSSYEQYV. The CDR3 nucleotides read TGCGCCAGCAGTGGGCTTGGGACAGGCAGCTCCTACGAGCAGTACGTC.

The J gene is TRBJ2-3, the V gene TRBV9, with 8 bases aligning to TRBD2. Germline CDR1 is SGDLS and CDR2 is YYNGEE. This CDR3 is 16 amino acids long. V dropped 4 bases and J dropped 2; count of bases not matched to a gene: 9. The CDR3 DNA reads as TGTGCCAGCAGCCCAGAGGGCGGGGGGCACACAGATACGCAGTATTTT. Its translation is CASSPEGGGHTDTQYF.

The CDR3, as DNA: TGTGCCAGCAGCTTTCTTACGAGCTCCTACGAGCAGTACGTC. Translated: CASSFLTSSYEQYV. The chain recombines TRBV5-6 with TRBJ2-7; D gene unclear. Germline CDR1 and CDR2: SGHDT and YYEEEE. V was trimmed by 2 bases and J by 0 bases, leaving 9 bases between them. This CDR3 spans 14 amino acids.

The chain joins TRBV11-2 to TRBJ2-1, with D maybe TRBD1 (6 bases). Germline V gene data show CDR1 as SGHAT and CDR2 as FQNNGV. The CDR3 is 15 residues long. V lost 3 bases and J lost 8, with 17 bases in between. CDR3 loop: CASSFGQLLVDEQFF. DNA of the CDR3: TGTGCCAGCAGCTTTGGACAGCTACTGGTCGATGAGCAGTTCTTC.

The chain employs TRBV19 and TRBJ2-7, with a tentative D call TRBD1 (6 bases). V dropped 10 bases and J dropped 3 bases, with 19 bases sitting between them. Germline lookup yields CDR1 LNHDA and CDR2 SQIVND (reference sequence). The length of the CDR3 is 14 residues. The CDR3 coding sequence is TGTGCCACCACAGCTACAGGGTCCAACTACGAGCAGTACTTC. Translating it yields CATTATGSNYEQYF.

The chain has TRBV30 and TRBJ1-1; 7 positions match TRBD1. This CDR3 spans 16 amino acids. Germline-derived CDR1 and CDR2 are GTSNPN and SVGIG (reference sequence). V dropped 5 bases and J dropped 5; count of bases not matched to a gene: 17. CDR3 DNA sequence: TGTGCCTGGGAGGGACAGTTTAATGTCTTATTGACTGAAGCTTTCTTT. This translates into CAWEGQFNVLLTEAFF.

The chain is built from TRBV13 and TRBJ2-5; perhaps TRBD2 as D (6 bases). V was cut by 0 bases and J by 1 base, with 12 bases left in between. CDR1 PRHDT and CDR2 FYEKMQ come from the germline V gene (reference sequence). This CDR3 has 16 residues. CDR3 amino acids: CASSLGEMGLQETQYF. CDR3 bases: TGTGCCAGCAGCTTAGGGGAAATGGGACTCCAAGAGACCCAGTACTTC.

The chain joins TRBV28 to TRBJ1-2, with D hard to call. V shed 5 bases and J shed 0 bases, with 16 bases lying between them. Germline CDR1 reads MDHEN; CDR2 reads SYDVKM. CDR3 length equals 16 residues. CDR3 residues: CASSPSDRFANYGYTF. In nucleotides, the CDR3 is TGTGCCAGCAGTCCGTCGGACCGTTTCGCTAACTATGGCTACACCTTC.

This chain joins TRBV14 and TRBJ1-6; 7 bases align to TRBD1. Trimming cost V 3 bases and J 7 bases; bases outside gene matches: 6. Germline-derived CDR1 and CDR2 are SGHDN and FVKESK. This CDR3 has 15 residues. The chain's CDR3 is CASSQLTGPNSPLHF. The CDR3 DNA sequence: TGTGCCAGCAGCCAGCTGACAGGGCCCAATTCACCCCTCCACTTT.

The chain uses TRBV7-6 and TRBJ2-7, with 14 bases that match TRBD2. There are 17 residues in the CDR3. Germline lookup yields CDR1 SGHVS and CDR2 FNYEAQ. V was pared by 2 bases and J by 7 bases, with 10 bases of the junction left unmatched. The CDR3 bases are TGTGCCAGCAGCTTATCCCCGGGACTAGCGGGAGCTGGTGAGCAGTACTTC. This translates into CASSLSPGLAGAGEQYF.

This clone was detected a few times. The rearrangement uses TRBV11-1 and TRBJ1-2; 8 bases agree with TRBD1. V lost 5 bases, J lost 4 bases, and 9 bases stayed unmatched. The CDR3 covers 15 residues. Germline-derived CDR1 and CDR2 are SGHAT and FQDESV (reference sequence). CDR3 nucleotide sequence: TGTGCCAGCAGCGGCTGGGACAGGAAGGGCTATGGCTACACCTTC. Encoded protein: CASSGWDRKGYGYTF.

V usage is TRBV19 and J usage is TRBJ2-1, with a weak D call TRBD1 (6 bases). The CDR3 covers 16 residues. V lost 3 bases to trimming and J lost 2 bases, with 14 bases between them. The germline gives CDR1 LNHDA, CDR2 SQIVND (reference sequence). CDR3 amino acids: CASSIDGQLAYNEQFF. CDR3 bases: TGTGCCAGTAGTATTGATGGACAGCTTGCCTACAATGAGCAGTTCTTC.

The chain couples TRBV6-5 to TRBJ1-2; 10 nucleotides agree with TRBD1. V was pared by 2 bases and J by 7 bases, with 7 bases of the junction left unmatched. The CDR3 runs to 15 residues. Germline V gives CDR1 MNHEY, CDR2 SVGAGI. In DNA, the CDR3 is TGTGCCAGCAGTTACCGGGGACAGGGGTTTAGTGGCTACACCTTC. Amino acids: CASSYRGQGFSGYTF.

V and J are TRBV7-7 and TRBJ2-3; 11 bases agree with TRBD2. The CDR3 is 17 amino acids. CDR1 SSHAT and CDR2 FNYEAQ come from the germline V gene (reference sequence). V trimming: 5 bases; J trimming: 2 bases; junction bases outside the gene matches: 9. DNA for the CDR3: TGTGCCAGCAGCCCTGATAGCGGGGGGGTTCTCACAGATACGCAGTATTTT. Translated: CASSPDSGGVLTDTQYF.

This clone came up a few times. The V and J genes are TRBV5-4 and TRBJ2-7; TRBD2 matches at 14 bases. V lost 3 bases and J lost 7; bases outside the gene matches: 9. The germline V gene has CDR1 SGHNT and CDR2 YYREEE (reference sequence). This CDR3 has 16 amino acids. The CDR3 loop reads CASSSGQGLAGVEQYF. CDR3 in DNA: TGTGCCAGCAGCTCGGGCCAGGGACTAGCGGGAGTTGAGCAGTACTTC.